One and the same sample provided the 26 T cell receptor beta chains below, sequenced in a study of blood T cell repertoires in COVID-19. Profiling relied on immunoSEQ multiplex PCR, and the TCRdb table lists in-frame clones only, not all of them. The table records 350,000 to 550,000 clones, around 91% of them present only once. The sequencing sample was made of PBMCs or T cells enriched from blood (not recorded which). The receptors shown here come from a man aged 25-45 years who had recovered from COVID-19.

Concerning this clone: One junction end does not reproduce the germline sequence, and a read error may be involved. The J gene is TRBJ1-1, the V gene TRBV13, with D uncertain. Germline V gene data show CDR1 as PRHDT and CDR2 as FYEKMQ (reference sequence). The CDR3 length is 13 residues. Here the CDR3 DNA reads TGTGCCAGCAGCTTTAGCGGGAAACCTGAGGCTTTCTTT. Protein product: CASSFSGKPEAFF.

V is TRBV27 and J is TRBJ2-7; TRBD2 matches 14 bases. This CDR3 region has 17 residues. The ends lost 7 bases at V and 7 bases at J; junction bases unmatched: 15. In germline, CDR1 is MNHEY, CDR2 SMNVEV (reference sequence). As DNA, the CDR3 is TGTGCCAGCACCCCCACCCCGGGACTAGCGGGAGTAGGGGAGCAGTACTTC. Its translation: CASTPTPGLAGVGEQYF.

The rearrangement joins TRBV10-3 to TRBJ2-1; D ambiguous. V was shortened by 0 bases and J by 11 bases, with 17 bases between the two germline ends. This CDR3 comprises 15 residues. Per germline, CDR1 ENHRY and CDR2 SYGVKD. CDR3 DNA: TGTGCCATCAGTGAGTCGGTAAAGCCTCAGGTTAAGCAGTTCTTC. This encodes CAISESVKPQVKQFF.

CDR3 DNA: TGTGCCAGCAGCTCCCAGACAGGGGGGGAGACCCAGTACTTC. This sequence encodes CASSSQTGGETQYF. The rearrangement links TRBV11-2 to TRBJ2-5; TRBD1 aligns across 9 bases. Trimming removed 4 bases from V and 5 bases from J; junction bases left unmatched: 5. The CDR3 has 14 residues. Germline CDR1 and CDR2: SGHAT and FQNNGV.

The chain has TRBV5-1 and TRBJ2-5, with D unclear. Looked up from germline, CDR1 is SGHRS and CDR2 is YFSETQ. Trimming took off 2 bases at V and 0 bases at J, with 5 bases between the two ends. The CDR3 consists of 13 residues. The CDR3 DNA sequence: TGCGCCAGCAGCTTTTCCAACCAAGAGACCCAGTACTTC. Protein: CASSFSNQETQYF. The full variable domain, with the rest looked up from reference TRBV5-1 and TRBJ2-5, is KAGVTQTPRYLIKTRGQQVTLSCSPISGHRSVSWYQQTPGQGLQFLFEYFSETQRNKGNFPGRFSGRQFSNSRSEMNVSTLELGDSALYLCASSFSNQETQYFGPGTRLLVL.

The V and J genes are TRBV15 and TRBJ2-5, with D possibly being TRBD1 (6 bases). CDR3 length equals 14 residues. The germline V gene encodes CDR1 LNHNV and CDR2 YYDKDF (reference sequence). V lost 2 bases and J 4 bases, leaving 11 bases between the germline ends. CDR3 sequence reads: CATSRIQGAETQYF. The CDR3 DNA is TGTGCCACCAGCAGAATACAGGGAGCAGAGACCCAGTACTTC.

The V gene is TRBV11-2, the J gene TRBJ2-7; maybe TRBD2 (7 bases). CDR1 SGHAT and CDR2 FQNNGV come from the germline V gene. CDR3 length: 15 residues. Trimming took off 3 bases at V and 4 bases at J, with 16 bases between the two ends. The CDR3 loop reads CASSFSSGTHYEQYF. CDR3 DNA sequence: TGTGCCAGCAGCTTTTCGAGCGGGACACATTACGAGCAGTACTTC.

The V gene is TRBV11-2, the J gene TRBJ1-5; possibly TRBD1 for D (5 bases). V was shortened by 0 bases and J by 11 bases, with 11 bases between the two germline ends. This CDR3 has 13 amino acids. Germline loops: CDR1 SGHAT, CDR2 FQNNGV. The CDR3 coding sequence is TGTGCCAGCAGCTTAGAGGGGGGGTCAGCCCAGCATTTT. Translating it yields CASSLEGGSAQHF.

CDR3 residues: CSVATGSESNQPQHF. Written as DNA, the CDR3 is TGCAGCGTTGCCACAGGTTCTGAGAGCAATCAGCCCCAGCATTTT. The V gene is TRBV29-1, the J gene TRBJ1-5; possibly TRBD1 for D (5 bases). Germline V gives CDR1 SQVTM, CDR2 ANQGSEA. Trimming cost V 4 bases and J 1 base, with 14 bases left between them. There are 15 residues in the CDR3.

This chain connects TRBV28 to TRBJ1-1, with 7 bases matching TRBD1. The CDR3 spans 17 residues. Unmatched junction bases numbered 15, after V lost 4 bases and J lost 4 bases. The germline V gene encodes CDR1 MDHEN and CDR2 SYDVKM. CDR3 DNA sequence: TGTGCCAGCAGTTCGCCAACCCCGGACAGGAGAATCACTGAAGCTTTCTTT. Protein sequence: CASSSPTPDRRITEAFF.

This chain joins TRBV28 and TRBJ1-2; TRBD1 matches 7 bases. The CDR3 runs 11 residues. Germline V gene lookup returns CDR1 MDHEN and CDR2 SYDVKM. The CDR3 spells CATGTEYGYTF. CDR3 coding DNA: TGTGCGACTGGGACAGAGTATGGCTACACCTTC.

This clone came up once. This chain's CDR3 is CASALLGLAGASEQFF. The CDR3 region has the DNA TGTGCCAGTGCGCTATTGGGGCTAGCGGGAGCAAGTGAGCAGTTCTTC. This chain links TRBV27 with TRBJ2-1; 10 positions agree with TRBD2. Germline assignment: CDR1 MNHEY and CDR2 SMNVEV (reference sequence). CDR3 length: 16 residues. After removal of 9 bases from V and 9 bases from J, the junction contained 17 bases not matched to a gene.

This rearrangement joins TRBV19 to TRBJ2-3; unclear D gene. In germline, CDR1 is LNHDA, CDR2 SQIVND (reference sequence). The CDR3 extends over 14 amino acids. The ends were cut back, 3 bases at V and 0 bases at J, with 7 bases in the middle. As DNA, the CDR3 is TGTGCCAGTAGTATCAGGTACAGCACAGATACGCAGTATTTT. Translated: CASSIRYSTDTQYF.

The chain carries TRBV7-8 and TRBJ1-1; 7 nucleotides agree with TRBD1. Per germline, CDR1 SGHVS and CDR2 FQNEAQ. The CDR3 consists of 13 residues. V was clipped by 3 bases and J by 5 bases; unmatched bases: 3. CDR3 coding DNA: TGTGCCAGCAGCTTTGCAGGGGGGACTGAAGCTTTCTTT. Amino acid sequence: CASSFAGGTEAFF.

The chain carries TRBV3-1 (or the pseudogene TRBV3-2) and TRBJ1-1, with TRBD1 as a possible D gene (6 bases). This CDR3 is 13 amino acids long. V lost 4 bases and J lost 8, with 14 bases in between. CDR1 and CDR2 from the germline V gene are LGHDT and YNNKEL (reference sequence). CDR3 in amino acids: CASSPSTGTEAFF. The CDR3 region has the DNA TGTGCCAGCAGCCCATCAACCGGGACAGAAGCTTTCTTT.

V gene TRBV6-6 combines with J gene TRBJ1-3, with D perhaps TRBD1 (6 bases). V was shortened by 7 bases and J by 0 bases, with 13 bases between the two germline ends. CDR1 is MNHNY and CDR2 is SVGAGI in the germline V gene (reference sequence). The CDR3 covers 15 residues. The CDR3 DNA reads TGTGCCAGCATTACTACAGGGAGCTCTGGAAACACCATATATTTT. It translates to CASITTGSSGNTIYF.

V gene TRBV5-1 combines with J gene TRBJ2-7, with D possibly TRBD1 on 5 matching bases. The length of the CDR3 is 14 residues. The V gene lost 5 bases and the J gene lost 0 bases, with 12 bases spanning the gap. From germline, CDR1 is SGHRS and CDR2 YFSETQ. In DNA, the CDR3 is TGCGCCAGCAGAGTCAGGGTCGCCTCCTACGAGCAGTACTTC. Its translation: CASRVRVASYEQYF.

The chain has TRBV4-1 and TRBJ2-7, with 10 bases that match TRBD1. The CDR3 is made up of 15 amino acids. With V trimmed by 0 bases and J by 3 bases, 2 bases remained unmatched. Germline CDR1 and CDR2: MGHRA and YSYEKL. This CDR3 is CASSQDRDRGYEQYF. CDR3 DNA sequence: TGCGCCAGCAGCCAAGACCGGGACAGGGGCTACGAGCAGTACTTC.

J is TRBJ2-5 and V is TRBV5-1; D call uncertain. The CDR3 contains 12 residues. Germline-derived CDR1 and CDR2 are SGHRS and YFSETQ. Trimming took off 0 bases at V and 8 bases at J, with 8 bases between the two ends. This chain's CDR3 is CASSLGVDTQYF. Written as DNA, the CDR3 is TGCGCCAGCAGCTTGGGCGTCGATACCCAGTACTTC.

The J gene is TRBJ1-1, the V gene TRBV5-1; D gene unclear. The CDR3 has 15 amino acids. The germline V and J ends were trimmed by 2 bases and 0 bases, with 11 bases remaining between them. The germline gives CDR1 SGHRS, CDR2 YFSETQ. CDR3 sequence: CASSFTDFMNTEAFF. CDR3 nucleotide sequence: TGCGCCAGCAGCTTCACAGATTTTATGAACACTGAAGCTTTCTTT.

CDR3 amino acids: CSSADTEAFF. The DNA of the CDR3 is TGCAGCTCCGCGGACACTGAAGCTTTCTTT. V is TRBV29-1 and J is TRBJ1-1; D call uncertain. Germline loops: CDR1 SQVTM, CDR2 ANQGSEA. With 8 bases removed from V and 3 bases from J, the gap between germline ends came to 7 bases. The CDR3 consists of 10 residues.

The genes are TRBV3-1 (or the pseudogene TRBV3-2) and TRBJ1-2, with 7 positions matching TRBD1. The V segment lost 2 bases and the J segment 4 bases; nucleotides outside the gene matches: 7. The CDR3 runs to 15 residues. The germline V gene encodes CDR1 LGHDT and CDR2 YNNKEL (reference sequence). In DNA, the CDR3 is TGTGCCAGCAGCCAAACCGGGACAGAGATCTATGGCTACACCTTC. This translates into CASSQTGTEIYGYTF.

V is TRBV10-3 and J is TRBJ2-3, with 12 nucleotides matching TRBD2. The CDR3 contains 16 residues. The germline CDR1 and CDR2 sequences are ENHRY and SYGVKD. Unmatched junction bases numbered 5, after V lost 7 bases and J lost 0 bases. The CDR3, as DNA: TGTGCCATCAACCTCGGGACTAGCGGGAGCACAGATACGCAGTATTTT. Protein: CAINLGTSGSTDTQYF.

This clone turned up a few times. The chain combines TRBV30 with TRBJ2-2, with D possibly TRBD2 on 5 matching bases. Looked up from germline, CDR1 is GTSNPN and CDR2 is SVGIG (reference sequence). The CDR3 is made up of 13 amino acids. The V and J ends lost 8 bases and 5 bases respectively, with 15 bases between them. In DNA, the CDR3 is TGTGCCGGTAAAGAGGGTCGAACCGGGGAGCTGTTTTTT. Its translation: CAGKEGRTGELFF. Full variable domain (outside the CDR3, taken from reference TRBV30 and TRBJ2-2): SQTIHQWPATLVQPVGSPLSLECTVEGTSNPNLYWYRQAAGRGLQLLFYSVGIGQISSEVPQNLSASRPQDRQFILSSKKLLLSDSGFYLCAGKEGRTGELFFGEGSRLTVL.

With respect to this clone: Other DNA sequences from this sample encode an identical CDR3 as well. This sequence joins TRBV5-5 and TRBJ2-1; 9 bases match TRBD2. V lost 3 bases, J lost 4 bases, and 5 bases stayed unmatched. Germline CDR1 reads SGHKS; CDR2 reads YYEKEE (reference sequence). This CDR3 is 15 amino acids long. The CDR3 sequence is CASSSGTSGYNEQFF. CDR3 DNA sequence: TGTGCCAGCAGCTCGGGAACTAGCGGGTACAATGAGCAGTTCTTC. The full variable domain, in which reference TRBV5-5 and TRBJ2-1 provide the parts outside the CDR3, is DAGVTQSPTHLIKTRGQQVTLRCSPISGHKSVSWYQQVLGQGPQFIFQYYEKEERGRGNFPDRFSARQFPNYSSELNVNALLLGDSALYLCASSSGTSGYNEQFFGPGTRLTVL.

J is TRBJ2-7 and V is TRBV12-5, with D possibly matching TRBD1 (5 bases). Trimming pared 6 bases from V and 6 bases from J, leaving 18 bases between. CDR3 length: 14 amino acids. Per germline, CDR1 LGHNT and CDR2 FRNRAP. CDR3 coding DNA: TGTGCTAGTGGCCCCGACAGCCATCTCGCCGAGCAGTACTTC. This encodes CASGPDSHLAEQYF.